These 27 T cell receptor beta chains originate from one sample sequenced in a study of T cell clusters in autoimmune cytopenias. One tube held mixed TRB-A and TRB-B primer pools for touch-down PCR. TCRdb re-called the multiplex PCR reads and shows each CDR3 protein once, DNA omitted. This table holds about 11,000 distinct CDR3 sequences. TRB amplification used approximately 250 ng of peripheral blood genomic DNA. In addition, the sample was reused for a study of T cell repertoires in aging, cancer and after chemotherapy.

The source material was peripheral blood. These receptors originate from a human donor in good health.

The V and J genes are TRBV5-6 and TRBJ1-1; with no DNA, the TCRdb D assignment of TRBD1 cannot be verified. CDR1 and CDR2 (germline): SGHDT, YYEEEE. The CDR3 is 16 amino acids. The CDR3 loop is CASSLKRDRASSEAFF.

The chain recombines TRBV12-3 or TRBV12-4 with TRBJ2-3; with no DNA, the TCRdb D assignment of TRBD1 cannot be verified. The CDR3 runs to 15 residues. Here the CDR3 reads CASSNDRGFSDTQYF.

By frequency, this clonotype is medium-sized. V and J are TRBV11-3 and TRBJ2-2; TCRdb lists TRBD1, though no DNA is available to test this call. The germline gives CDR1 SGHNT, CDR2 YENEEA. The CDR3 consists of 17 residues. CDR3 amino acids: CASSLRSPGQTSGELFF. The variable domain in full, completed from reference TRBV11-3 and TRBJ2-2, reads EAGVVQSPRYKIIEKKQPVAFWCNPISGHNTLYWYLQNLGQGPELLIRYENEEAVDDSQLPKDRFSAERLKGVDSTLKIQPAELGDSAVYLCASSLRSPGQTSGELFFGEGSRLTVL.

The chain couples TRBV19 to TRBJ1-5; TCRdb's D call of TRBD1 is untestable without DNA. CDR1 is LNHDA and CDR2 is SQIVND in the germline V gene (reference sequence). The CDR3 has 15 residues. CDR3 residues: CASSPRRQGGQPQHF.

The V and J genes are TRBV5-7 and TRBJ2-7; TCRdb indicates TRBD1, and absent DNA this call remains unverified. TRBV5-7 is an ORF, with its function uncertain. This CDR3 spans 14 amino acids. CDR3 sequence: CASSLVGGQYEQYF.

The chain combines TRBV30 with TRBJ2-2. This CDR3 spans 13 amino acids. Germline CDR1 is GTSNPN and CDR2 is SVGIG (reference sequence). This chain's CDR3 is CAWSVYGTGELFF.

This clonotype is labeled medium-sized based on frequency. CDR3 residues: CATSPEIIGHPYF. The chain has TRBV15 and TRBJ2-7; there is no DNA to check the TCRdb D call of TRBD2. The CDR3 spans 13 residues. Germline V lookup: CDR1 LNHNV, CDR2 YYDKDF (reference sequence).

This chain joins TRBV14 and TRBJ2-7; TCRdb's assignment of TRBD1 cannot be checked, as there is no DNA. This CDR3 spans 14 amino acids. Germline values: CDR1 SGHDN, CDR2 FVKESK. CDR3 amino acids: CASRTTGGPYEQYF.

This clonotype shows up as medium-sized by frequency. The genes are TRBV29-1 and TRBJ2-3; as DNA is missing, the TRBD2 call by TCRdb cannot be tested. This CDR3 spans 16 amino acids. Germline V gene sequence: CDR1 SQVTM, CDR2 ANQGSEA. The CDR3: CSVEARTSGGWDTQYF.

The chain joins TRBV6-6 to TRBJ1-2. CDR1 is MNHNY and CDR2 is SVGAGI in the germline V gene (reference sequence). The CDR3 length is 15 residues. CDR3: CASRGGRGVDYGYTF.

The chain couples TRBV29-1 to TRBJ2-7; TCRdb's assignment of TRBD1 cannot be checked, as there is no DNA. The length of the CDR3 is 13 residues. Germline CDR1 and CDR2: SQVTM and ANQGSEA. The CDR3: CSARDRASYEQYF.

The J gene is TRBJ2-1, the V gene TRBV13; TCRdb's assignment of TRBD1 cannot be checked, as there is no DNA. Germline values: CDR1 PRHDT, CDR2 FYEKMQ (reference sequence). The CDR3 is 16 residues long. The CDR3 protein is CASSPGTARAYNEQFF.

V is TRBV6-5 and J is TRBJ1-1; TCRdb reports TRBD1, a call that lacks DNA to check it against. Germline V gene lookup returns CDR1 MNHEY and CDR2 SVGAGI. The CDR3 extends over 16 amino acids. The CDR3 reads CASSYPRTGTNTEAFF.

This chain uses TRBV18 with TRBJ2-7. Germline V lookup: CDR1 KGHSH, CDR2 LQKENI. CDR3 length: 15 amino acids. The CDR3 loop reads CASSPSGGGSYEQYF.

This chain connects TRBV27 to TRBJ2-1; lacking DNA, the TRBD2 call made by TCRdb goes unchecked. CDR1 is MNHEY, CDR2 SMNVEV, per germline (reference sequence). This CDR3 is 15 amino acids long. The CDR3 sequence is CASSLTAGQYNEQFF.

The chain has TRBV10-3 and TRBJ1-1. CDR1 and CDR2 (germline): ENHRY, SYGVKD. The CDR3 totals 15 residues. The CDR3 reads CAIRTHGSQNTEAFF.

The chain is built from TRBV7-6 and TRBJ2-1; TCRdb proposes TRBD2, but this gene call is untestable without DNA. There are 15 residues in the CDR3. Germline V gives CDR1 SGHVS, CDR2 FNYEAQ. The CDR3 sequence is CASSPTSGGADEQFF.

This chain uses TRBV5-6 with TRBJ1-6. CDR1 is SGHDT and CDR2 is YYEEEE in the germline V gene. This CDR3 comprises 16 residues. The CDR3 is CASSLAEQFGVSPLHF.

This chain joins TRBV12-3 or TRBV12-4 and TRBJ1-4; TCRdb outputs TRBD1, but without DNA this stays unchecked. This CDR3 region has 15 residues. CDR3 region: CASSLWGGTNEKLFF.

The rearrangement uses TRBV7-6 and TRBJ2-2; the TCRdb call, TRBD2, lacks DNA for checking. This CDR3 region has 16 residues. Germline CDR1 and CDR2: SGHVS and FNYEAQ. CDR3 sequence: CASSPTIGRGTGELFF.

The CDR3 loop reads CASKTLGTSGGNFF. The V call is TRBV5-4, the J call TRBJ2-1; checking the TCRdb D call of TRBD2 is not possible without DNA. The CDR3 is made up of 14 amino acids. Germline loops: CDR1 SGHNT, CDR2 YYREEE (reference sequence).

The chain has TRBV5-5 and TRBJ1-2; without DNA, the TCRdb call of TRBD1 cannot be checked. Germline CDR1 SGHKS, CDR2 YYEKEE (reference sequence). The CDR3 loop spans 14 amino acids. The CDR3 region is CASSLGPGLDGYTF.

The CDR3 is CASSEGASPLHF. V usage is TRBV6-1 and J usage is TRBJ1-6. Germline CDR1 is MNHNS and CDR2 is SASEGT. The CDR3 totals 12 residues.

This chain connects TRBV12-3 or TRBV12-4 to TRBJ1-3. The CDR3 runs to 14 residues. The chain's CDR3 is CASSPTSVGNTIYF.

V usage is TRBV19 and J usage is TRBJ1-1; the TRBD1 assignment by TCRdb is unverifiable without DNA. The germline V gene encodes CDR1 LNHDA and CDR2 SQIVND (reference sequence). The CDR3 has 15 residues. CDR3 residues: CASKGWEPGGTEAFF.

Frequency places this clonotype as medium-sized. The CDR3 reads CSVVPWLAGDTDTQYF. The chain couples TRBV29-1 to TRBJ2-3; TCRdb's D call, TRBD2, is unchecked because there is no DNA. Germline V CDR1 and CDR2: SQVTM, ANQGSEA. This CDR3 spans 16 amino acids.

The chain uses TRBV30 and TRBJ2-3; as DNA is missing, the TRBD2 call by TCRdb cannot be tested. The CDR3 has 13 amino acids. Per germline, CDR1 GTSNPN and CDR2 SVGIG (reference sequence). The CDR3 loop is CAWRLGGPDTQYF.